A single sample is the source of the 13 T cell receptor beta chains below, sequenced in a study of beta chain features in type 1 diabetes. Whole-study findings and limits: A moderate, significant TCRB CDR3 shortening appeared in type 1 diabetes across four CD4+ subsets.

The isolated RNA, all of it, was reverse transcribed, so expressed TCRB transcripts were what got sequenced. Profiling relied on immunoSEQ multiplex PCR, and the TCRdb table lists in-frame clones only, not all of them. The table records 130,000 or so clones, about 15% of them present only once. For these receptors, no antigen is known. The sequencing input was central memory CD4+ T cells from blood. Receptors originate from a man aged 30 to 39 with type 1 diabetes.

This clone was seen ten or more times. The chain joins TRBV10-3 to TRBJ2-3; the D call may be TRBD1 or TRBD2 (5 bases each). The V and J ends lost 2 bases and 5 bases respectively, with 8 bases between them. This CDR3 is built from 13 residues. Germline CDR1 ENHRY, CDR2 SYGVKD. Here the CDR3 reads CAISEDSGDTQYF. CDR3 DNA: TGTGCCATCAGTGAGGACAGCGGAGATACGCAGTATTTT.

The sample holds a few counts of this clone. The chain joins TRBV29-1 to TRBJ2-3; D possibly corresponds to TRBD2 (5 bases). The V end lost 5 bases, the J end lost 5 bases, and 11 bases lay between the germline ends. This CDR3 is built from 12 residues. Germline CDR1 is SQVTM and CDR2 is ANQGSEA. The CDR3 DNA is TGCAGCGTTAGAGGGATGAGAGATACGCAGTATTTT. This gives the protein CSVRGMRDTQYF.

This clone has only a few counts. CDR3 in DNA: TGCAGCTACCCTGGCGGAGGGGGCGGCTACACCTTC. Residues: CSYPGGGGGYTF. The chain links TRBV29-1 to TRBJ1-2, with 7 bases lining up with TRBD1. With V trimmed by 8 bases and J by 8 bases, 11 bases remained unmatched. CDR3 length: 12 amino acids. Looked up from germline, CDR1 is SQVTM and CDR2 is ANQGSEA. The entire variable domain, with the rest obtained from reference TRBV29-1 and TRBJ1-2, is as follows: SAVISQKPSRDICQRGTSLTIQCQVDSQVTMMFWYRQQPGQSLTLIATANQGSEATYESGFVIDKFPISRPNLTFSTLTVSNMSPEDSSIYLCSYPGGGGGYTFGSGTRLTVV.

This clone turned up a few times. The V gene is TRBV2, the J gene TRBJ1-5, with D possibly TRBD1 on 5 matching bases. Germline V gene sequence: CDR1 SNHLY, CDR2 FYNNEI. The CDR3 consists of 14 residues. V was pared by 6 bases and J by 3 bases, with 12 bases between. The CDR3 DNA sequence: TGTGCCAGCAGCGCCCAGGGAACCAATCAGCCCCAGCATTTT. Protein sequence: CASSAQGTNQPQHF. The whole variable domain, remainder taken from reference TRBV2 and TRBJ1-5, is EPEVTQTPSHQVTQMGQEVILRCVPISNHLYFYWYRQILGQKVEFLVSFYNNEISEKSEIFDDQFSVERPDGSNFTLKIRSTKLEDSAMYFCASSAQGTNQPQHFGDGTRLSIL.

This chain links TRBV5-4 with TRBJ1-2; D is ambiguous. The CDR3 consists of 11 residues. The germline V gene encodes CDR1 SGHNT and CDR2 YYREEE (reference sequence). With 1 base removed from V and 8 bases from J, the gap between germline ends came to 6 bases. The CDR3 DNA is TGTGCCAGCAGCTTGAGAGGGGGCTACACCTTC. It translates to CASSLRGGYTF. Combining the CDR3 with reference TRBV5-4 and TRBJ1-2 gives the whole variable domain ETGVTQSPTHLIKTRGQQVTLRCSSQSGHNTVSWYQQALGQGPQFIFQYYREEENGRGNFPPRFSGLQFPNYSSELNVNALELDDSALYLCASSLRGGYTFGSGTRLTVV.

This clone was seen ten or more times. The chain combines TRBV5-4 with TRBJ2-3; D perhaps matches TRBD2 (6 bases). Trimming cost V 4 bases and J 5 bases, with 14 bases left between them. Germline V CDR1 and CDR2: SGHNT, YYREEE (reference sequence). The CDR3 covers 14 residues. The CDR3 DNA is TGTGCCAGCAGCCCACCGGTCGGGGGAGATACGCAGTATTTT. Its protein product is CASSPPVGGDTQYF.

This clone was recorded a few times. The rearrangement joins TRBV7-2 to TRBJ1-5; 7 nucleotides align to TRBD1. V shed 4 bases and J 4 bases; nucleotides not matched to a gene: 7. The CDR3 runs to 15 residues. CDR1 and CDR2 (germline): SGHTA, FQGNSA. CDR3 loop: CASSSTGTVNQPQHF. In DNA form, the CDR3 reads TGTGCCAGCAGCTCAACCGGGACAGTAAATCAGCCCCAGCATTTT.

The chain recombines TRBV9 with TRBJ1-6; D remains unclear. Germline CDR1 is SGDLS and CDR2 is YYNGEE. The V end was cut by 3 bases, the J end by 4 bases, with 5 bases between. The CDR3 runs to 13 residues. The DNA for the CDR3 is TGTGCCAGCAGCGAACAGTATAATTCACCCCTCCACTTT. Translation gives CASSEQYNSPLHF. Supplemented by reference TRBV9 and TRBJ1-6, the full variable domain reads DSGVTQTPKHLITATGQRVTLRCSPRSGDLSVYWYQQSLDQGLQFLIQYYNGEERAKGNILERFSAQQFPDLHSELNLSSLELGDSALYFCASSEQYNSPLHFGNGTRLTVT.

This chain joins TRBV7-2 and TRBJ2-3, with 9 bases matching TRBD2. The junction had 3 bases not matched to a gene; V was cut back by 4 bases and J by 1 base. The CDR3 length is 15 residues. Germline-derived CDR1 and CDR2 are SGHTA and FQGNSA. The CDR3 DNA sequence: TGTGCCAGCAGCTCAATAGCGGGGGGCACAGATACGCAGTATTTT. It codes for CASSSIAGGTDTQYF.

The chain combines TRBV7-2 with TRBJ2-5; D gene unclear. Per the germline V gene, CDR1 is SGHTA and CDR2 is FQGNSA. The CDR3 length is 14 residues. V lost 2 bases, J lost 7 bases, and 14 bases lay in between. The chain's CDR3 is CASSLYSVKGTQYF. DNA for the CDR3: TGTGCCAGCAGCTTATATTCCGTTAAGGGGACCCAGTACTTC.

In its sample, this clone was seen a few times. The chain uses TRBV7-2 and TRBJ2-7, with unresolved D. This CDR3 spans 12 amino acids. The germline gives CDR1 SGHTA, CDR2 FQGNSA. Trimming shortened V by 6 bases and J by 6 bases, and 12 bases separated the two germline ends. CDR3 protein: CASSYRGGEQYF. CDR3 DNA sequence: TGTGCCAGCAGTTATCGCGGTGGCGAGCAGTACTTC. The whole variable domain, remainder taken from reference TRBV7-2 and TRBJ2-7, is GAGVSQSPSNKVTEKGKDVELRCDPISGHTALYWYRQSLGQGLEFLIYFQGNSAPDKSGLPSDRFSAERTGGSVSTLTIQRTQQEDSAVYLCASSYRGGEQYFGPGTRLTVT.

The chain has TRBV7-2 and TRBJ2-1; no reliable D call. The V and J ends lost 5 bases and 6 bases respectively, with 17 bases between them. Germline assignment: CDR1 SGHTA and CDR2 FQGNSA. The CDR3 contains 15 residues. The CDR3 here is CASSQTAEPLNEQFF. CDR3 in DNA: TGTGCCAGCAGCCAGACTGCCGAGCCTCTCAATGAGCAGTTCTTC.

The rearrangement links TRBV7-9 to TRBJ2-5; possibly TRBD2 for D (6 bases). The length of the CDR3 is 15 residues. The V end lost 2 bases, the J end lost 1 base, and 11 bases lay between the germline ends. CDR1 is SEHNR, CDR2 FQNEAQ, per germline (reference sequence). In DNA, the CDR3 is TGTGCCAGCAGCTTACTAGCGAATCCCCAAGAGACCCAGTACTTC. It yields the protein CASSLLANPQETQYF.